The T cell receptor beta chain described here comes from a study of identifying expanded T cells in peripheral blood. Study-wide results and limits: Clone count variance between roughly 2-week samples rose with total template count. Over about two and four weeks, about 15 and 19 clones changed, versus around 1.2 between replicates.

V was pared by 0 bases and J by 3 bases, with 15 bases between. The CDR3 covers 16 residues. Germline loops: CDR1 MGHRA, CDR2 YSYEKL. As concerns this clone: Its specificity is not known.

The data were produced by immunoSEQ multiplex PCR, yet TCRdb's version contains in-frame clones alone and is incomplete. The profile shows roughly 56,000 clones, roughly four fifths of them singletons. No infections or other immune events were documented during collection. The TCR sequence derives from a person aged 18-69 years in good health. J is TRBJ2-7 and V is TRBV4-1; weak D call: TRBD2 (7 bases). The specimen sequenced was blood. The CDR3 loop reads CASSQDRGEGYYEQYF. The CDR3 DNA follows: TGCGCCAGCAGCCAAGATAGGGGGGAGGGGTACTACGAGCAGTACTTC.